This T cell receptor (beta chain) is drawn from a study of long-term antiretroviral therapy in people with HIV. Study-wide points: Investigators report no available data on ART adherence, viral resistance or therapy changes. Blood, drawn from about 2004 to 2018, may reflect older ART regimens.

At the survey level, the v3.0 immunoSEQ assay was run. Libraries were prepared by immunoSEQ multiplex PCR; TCRdb keeps only in-frame clonotypes and omits some of them. The table includes 40,000 to 50,000 clones, about 95% detected once. CDR1 is MNHNS, CDR2 SASEGT, per germline. The CDR3 is 16 amino acids. V was shortened by 0 bases and J by 4 bases, with 13 bases between the two germline ends. As regards this clone: The antigen is not known.

The source material was unsorted PBMCs, sampled about 9 years after starting antiretroviral therapy. The clonotype originates from a man aged 25 to 45 with HIV. V gene TRBV6-1 combines with J gene TRBJ2-1; D might be TRBD1 (7 bases). The CDR3 DNA sequence: TGTGCCAGCAGTGAAGCGGCGGGGACAGCTTACAATGAGCAGTTCTTC. It yields the protein CASSEAAGTAYNEQFF.